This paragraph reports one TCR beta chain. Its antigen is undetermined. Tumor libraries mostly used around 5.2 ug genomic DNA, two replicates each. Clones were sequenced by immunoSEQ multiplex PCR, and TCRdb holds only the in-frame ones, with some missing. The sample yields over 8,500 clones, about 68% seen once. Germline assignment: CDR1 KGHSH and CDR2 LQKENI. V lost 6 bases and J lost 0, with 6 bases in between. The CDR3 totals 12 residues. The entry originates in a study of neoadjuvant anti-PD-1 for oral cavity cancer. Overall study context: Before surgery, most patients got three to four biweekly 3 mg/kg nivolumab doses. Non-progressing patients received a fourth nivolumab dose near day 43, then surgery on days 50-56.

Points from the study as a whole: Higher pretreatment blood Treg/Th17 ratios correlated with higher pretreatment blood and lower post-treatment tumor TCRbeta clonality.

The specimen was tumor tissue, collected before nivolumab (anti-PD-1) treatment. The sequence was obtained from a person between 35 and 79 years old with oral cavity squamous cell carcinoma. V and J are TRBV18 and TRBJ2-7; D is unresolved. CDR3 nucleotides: TGTGCCAGCTCGGAGAGCTCCTACGAGCAGTACTTC. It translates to CASSESSYEQYF.